The 7 T cell receptor beta chains below all came from one sample that was sequenced in a study of shared clonotypes between healthy human individuals (dated by TCRdb to 2020 to 2022). The method behind the library was the immunoSEQ multiplex PCR assay. TCRdb retrieved this table from immuneACCESS and kept in-frame rearrangements only. Not all clones are present; in checked studies, unresolved V genes account for under half, and no reason is known for the remainder. This sample gives about 800,000 clones in total; around 96% of them show up just once. The ten largest clones represent around 0.21% of the sample. For the CD8 naive samples, CD45RO-negative cells were positively selected for CCR7, yielding a CD45RA+CCR7+ population from which TemRA cells were excluded. Sequencing was performed on naive CD8+ T cells sorted from blood. What this sample's cell subset or site label stands for: CD45RA+CCR7+. The origin of the receptors is a young man in good health.

V and J are TRBV5-4 and TRBJ2-1; 9 bases map to TRBD2. The length of the CDR3 is 13 residues. With V trimmed by 7 bases and J by 5 bases, 4 bases remained unmatched. Germline loops: CDR1 SGHNT, CDR2 YYREEE (reference sequence). The CDR3 coding sequence is TGTGCCAGCTCTAGCGGGACGAACAATGAGCAGTTCTTC. Protein product: CASSSGTNNEQFF.

The gene calls are TRBV11-3 and TRBJ2-1; D is perhaps TRBD2 (5 bases). This CDR3 has 15 residues. CDR1 and CDR2 from the germline V gene are SGHNT and YENEEA. The germline V and J ends were trimmed by 5 bases and 0 bases, with 11 bases remaining between them. DNA of the CDR3: TGTGCCAGCAGCCAAAAGCGGAGCTCCTACAATGAGCAGTTCTTC. It translates to CASSQKRSSYNEQFF.

V is TRBV6-6 and J is TRBJ2-7, with TRBD1 matching over 10 bases. The CDR3 covers 14 residues. Germline assignment: CDR1 MNHNY and CDR2 SVGAGI (reference sequence). Losses at the gene ends were 5 bases for V and 5 bases for J; bases not matched to a gene: 6. This CDR3 reads CASSAGTGVNEQYF. The CDR3 region has the DNA TGTGCCAGCAGTGCCGGGACAGGGGTTAACGAGCAGTACTTC.

The chain carries TRBV27 and TRBJ2-7; 9 nucleotides line up with TRBD1. Germline lookup yields CDR1 MNHEY and CDR2 SMNVEV (reference sequence). V trimming: 6 bases; J trimming: 4 bases; junction bases outside the gene matches: 4. The CDR3 has 13 residues. The CDR3 loop is CASSWDRDYEQYF. For the CDR3, the DNA is TGTGCCAGCAGCTGGGACAGGGATTACGAGCAGTACTTC.

The chain links TRBV7-9 to TRBJ2-1; the D gene is possibly TRBD2 (6 bases). Germline V CDR1 and CDR2: SEHNR, FQNEAQ (reference sequence). This CDR3 has 14 amino acids. Between the trimmed V and J ends, which lost 5 bases and 3 bases, there was a span of 11 bases. The CDR3 bases are TGTGCCAGCAGCCACGCGGACTACTACAATGAGCAGTTCTTC. It encodes CASSHADYYNEQFF. Filled out from reference TRBV7-9 and TRBJ2-1, the complete variable domain reads DTGVSQNPRHKITKRGQNVTFRCDPISEHNRLYWYRQTLGQGPEFLTYFQNEAQLEKSRLLSDRFSAERPKGSFSTLEIQRTEQGDSAMYLCASSHADYYNEQFFGPGTRLTVL.

The chain links TRBV11-2 to TRBJ2-3; D tentatively fits TRBD1 or TRBD2 (5 bases each). V lost 4 bases, J lost 4 bases, and 18 bases lay in between. From germline, CDR1 is SGHAT and CDR2 FQNNGV. The CDR3 length is 16 residues. DNA of the CDR3: TGTGCCAGCAGCTCCCGTTGGGACGTCAGAGCAGATACGCAGTATTTT. Its protein product is CASSSRWDVRADTQYF.

The V and J genes are TRBV27 and TRBJ2-2; D not resolved. Deletions cut 6 bases from V and 4 bases from J, with 9 bases between. The CDR3 is 13 residues long. CDR1 is MNHEY and CDR2 is SMNVEV in the germline V gene (reference sequence). The CDR3 sequence: CASRELGTGELFF. The CDR3 DNA sequence: TGTGCCAGCAGGGAGCTGGGCACCGGGGAGCTGTTTTTT.